This T cell receptor beta chain was sequenced in a study of shared clonotypes between healthy human individuals. Over several immunoSEQ plates, each subset's genomic DNA was distributed in even portions. Repertoires were generated with immunoSEQ multiplex PCR, while TCRdb's copy carries only in-frame clones and drops some. The sample lists more than 2,000,000 clones, about 92% occurring once. Trimming stripped 0 bases from V and 3 bases from J, with 11 bases between. This CDR3 comprises 15 residues. The germline CDR1 and CDR2 sequences are MNHNS and SASEGT. The sequence was obtained from a man aged 18-30 years in good health. Some clones in this sample may be carry-over from other donors' samples. The rearrangement joins TRBV6-1 to TRBJ1-2; D gene unclear. The sample was naive CD4+ T cells from PBMCs. Documented subset: CD45RA+ positively selected. CDR3 sequence (DNA): TGTGCCAGCAGTGAAGCGCTGGGTCTGTACTATGGCTACACCTTC. Protein: CASSEALGLYYGYTF.